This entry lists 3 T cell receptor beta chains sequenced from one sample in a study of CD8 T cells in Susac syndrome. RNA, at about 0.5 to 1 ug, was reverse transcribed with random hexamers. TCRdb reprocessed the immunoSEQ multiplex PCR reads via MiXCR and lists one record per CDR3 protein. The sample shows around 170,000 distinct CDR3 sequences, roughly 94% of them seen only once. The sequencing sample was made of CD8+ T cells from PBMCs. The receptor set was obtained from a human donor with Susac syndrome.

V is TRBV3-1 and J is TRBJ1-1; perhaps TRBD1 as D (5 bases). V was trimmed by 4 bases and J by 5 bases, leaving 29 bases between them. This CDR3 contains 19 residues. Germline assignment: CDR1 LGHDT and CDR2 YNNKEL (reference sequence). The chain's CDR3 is CASSPQPFGTDTRGTEAFF. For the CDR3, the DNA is TGTGCCAGCAGCCCTCAACCCTTCGGGACCGATACTCGGGGGACTGAAGCTTTCTTT.

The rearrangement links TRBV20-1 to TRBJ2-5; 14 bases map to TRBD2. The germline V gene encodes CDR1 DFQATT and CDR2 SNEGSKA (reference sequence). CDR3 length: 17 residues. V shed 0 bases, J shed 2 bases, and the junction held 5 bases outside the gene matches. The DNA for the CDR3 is TGCAGTGCTAGAGACTTCTGGACTAGCGGGGGGCAAGAGACCCAGTACTTC. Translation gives CSARDFWTSGGQETQYF.

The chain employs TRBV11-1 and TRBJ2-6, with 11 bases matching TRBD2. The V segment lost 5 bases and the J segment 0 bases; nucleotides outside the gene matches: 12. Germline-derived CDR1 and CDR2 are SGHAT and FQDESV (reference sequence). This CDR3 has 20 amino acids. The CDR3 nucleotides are TGTGCCAGCAGCACCACGCTACCGGGACTAGCGGACTCTGGGGCCAACGTCCTGACTTTC. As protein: CASSTTLPGLADSGANVLTF.